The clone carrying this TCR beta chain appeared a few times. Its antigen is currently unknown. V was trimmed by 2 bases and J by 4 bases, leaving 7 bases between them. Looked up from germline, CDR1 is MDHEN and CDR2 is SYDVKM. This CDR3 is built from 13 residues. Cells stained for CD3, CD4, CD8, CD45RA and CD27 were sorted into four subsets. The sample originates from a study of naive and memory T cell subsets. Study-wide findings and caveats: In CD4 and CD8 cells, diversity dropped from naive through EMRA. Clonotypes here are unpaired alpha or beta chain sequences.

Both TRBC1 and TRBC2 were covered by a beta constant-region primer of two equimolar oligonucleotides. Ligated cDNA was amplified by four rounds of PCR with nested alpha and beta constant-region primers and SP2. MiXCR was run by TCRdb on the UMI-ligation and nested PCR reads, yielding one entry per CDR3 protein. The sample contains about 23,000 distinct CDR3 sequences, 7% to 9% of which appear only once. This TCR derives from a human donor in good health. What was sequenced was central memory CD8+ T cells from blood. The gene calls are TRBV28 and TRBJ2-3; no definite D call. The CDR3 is CASSLVYADTQYF. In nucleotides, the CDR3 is TGTGCCAGCAGTTTAGTTTATGCAGATACGCAGTATTTT.